The 25 T cell receptor beta chains presented below share a single source sample, sequenced in a study of blood T cell repertoires in COVID-19. Clones were read by immunoSEQ multiplex PCR, and TCRdb kept only the in-frame ones, dropping some. Of around 130,000 clones detected, approximately 84% appear once; the ten largest clones hold about 18%. Sequenced sample: peripheral blood. The receptors shown here come from a woman older than 75 with acute or convalescent COVID-19.

The chain combines TRBV25-1 with TRBJ1-4; the match to TRBD1 covers 10 bases. Germline CDR1 and CDR2: MGHDK and SYGVNS. The CDR3 has 16 residues. The ends lost 8 bases at V and 3 bases at J; junction bases unmatched: 9. Here the CDR3 reads CASAWDRGFSNEKLFF. The CDR3 nucleotides are TGTGCCAGCGCATGGGACAGGGGCTTTTCTAATGAAAAACTGTTTTTT.

The chain is built from TRBV5-1 and TRBJ2-1, with D possibly matching TRBD1 (6 bases). Germline CDR1 reads SGHRS; CDR2 reads YFSETQ. The V and J ends lost 7 bases and 1 base respectively, with 21 bases between them. The CDR3 loop spans 17 amino acids. The CDR3 protein is CASSWGQGSFSYNEQFF. CDR3 in DNA: TGCGCCAGCTCCTGGGGGCAGGGAAGTTTTTCCTACAATGAGCAGTTCTTC.

The rearrangement links TRBV9 to TRBJ1-1; perhaps TRBD1 as D (6 bases). The germline V and J ends were trimmed by 5 bases and 4 bases, with 12 bases remaining between them. The CDR3 runs to 13 residues. Per germline, CDR1 SGDLS and CDR2 YYNGEE. CDR3 bases: TGTGCCAGCAGAGGGGAAGGGGGCACTGAAGCTTTCTTT. Protein: CASRGEGGTEAFF.

The genes are TRBV5-8 and TRBJ2-1; TRBD2 matches at 10 bases. CDR3 length: 12 amino acids. With V trimmed by 3 bases and J by 11 bases, 2 bases remained unmatched. CDR1 and CDR2 (germline): SGHTS, YDEGEE. Written as DNA, the CDR3 is TGTGCCAGCAGCTGGACTAGCGGTAAGCAGTTCTTC. As protein: CASSWTSGKQFF. The full variable domain, its missing parts supplied by reference TRBV5-8 and TRBJ2-1, is EAGVTQSPTHLIKTRGQQATLRCSPISGHTSVYWYQQALGLGLQFLLWYDEGEERNRGNFPPRFSGRQFPNYSSELNVNALELEDSALYLCASSWTSGKQFFGPGTRLTVL.

The J gene is TRBJ2-1, the V gene TRBV14, with D tentatively TRBD2 (6 bases). Looked up from germline, CDR1 is SGHDN and CDR2 is FVKESK. This CDR3 has 15 amino acids. V was cut by 1 base and J by 4 bases, with 11 bases left in between. CDR3 sequence reads: CASSQGLASYNEQFF. Written as DNA, the CDR3 is TGTGCCAGCAGCCAAGGGCTAGCGTCGTACAATGAGCAGTTCTTC.

The chain has TRBV6-2 or TRBV6-3 and TRBJ2-5; the match to TRBD2 covers 12 bases. V was pared by 6 bases and J by 2 bases, with 16 bases of the junction left unmatched. This CDR3 has 19 amino acids. Looked up from germline, CDR1 is MNHEY and CDR2 is SVGEGT. CDR3 protein: CASSQRASGRARRQETQYF. For the CDR3, the DNA is TGTGCCAGCAGCCAGCGGGCTAGCGGGAGGGCCCGTAGACAAGAGACCCAGTACTTC.

J is TRBJ1-5 and V is TRBV5-1; 9 nucleotides match TRBD1. The trim removed 4 bases at V and 6 bases at J, leaving 11 bases unmatched. Germline CDR1 is SGHRS and CDR2 is YFSETQ. The CDR3 is 16 amino acids. CDR3 sequence (DNA): TGCGCCAGCAGCCCCGGCGGACAGGGGAAAGGTCAGCCCCAGCATTTT. As protein: CASSPGGQGKGQPQHF.

The chain couples TRBV5-1 to TRBJ2-7; TRBD1 is a possible D gene (6 bases). The CDR3 totals 13 residues. Germline CDR1 and CDR2: SGHRS and YFSETQ. V gave up 4 bases and J gave up 4 bases, with 12 bases separating them. CDR3 bases: TGCGCCAGCAGCAAATCCAGGGGTTACGAGCAGTACTTC. This translates into CASSKSRGYEQYF.

J is TRBJ2-7 and V is TRBV5-4; TRBD1 matches at 7 bases. Unmatched junction bases numbered 1, after V lost 4 bases and J lost 3 bases. Looked up from germline, CDR1 is SGHNT and CDR2 is YYREEE (reference sequence). The CDR3 has 12 residues. DNA of the CDR3: TGTGCCAGCAGCCGGGACAGCTACGAGCAGTACTTC. This sequence encodes CASSRDSYEQYF.

V gene TRBV7-6 combines with J gene TRBJ2-5; 8 nucleotides align to TRBD2. CDR3 length: 16 amino acids. Per the germline V gene, CDR1 is SGHVS and CDR2 is FNYEAQ. V was clipped by 0 bases and J by 4 bases; unmatched bases: 7. CDR3 amino acids: CASSLAEASGLETQYF. The CDR3 DNA sequence: TGTGCCAGCAGCTTAGCGGAGGCTAGCGGGTTAGAGACCCAGTACTTC.

V and J are TRBV4-1 and TRBJ2-5; 12 nucleotides agree with TRBD1. V shed 0 bases, J shed 5 bases, and the junction held 10 bases outside the gene matches. This CDR3 has 18 residues. Germline V gene data show CDR1 as MGHRA and CDR2 as YSYEKL. The CDR3 DNA is TGCGCCAGCAGCCAAGATGCGGGGGACAGGGGGCGGTGGGAGACCCAGTACTTC. Translating it yields CASSQDAGDRGRWETQYF.

The chain joins TRBV9 to TRBJ2-7; 7 nucleotides match TRBD1. V lost 3 bases to trimming and J lost 2 bases; unmatched junction nucleotides: 5. The CDR3 runs 14 residues. CDR1 and CDR2 from the germline V gene are SGDLS and YYNGEE. The CDR3 spells CASSARDRAYEQYF. The CDR3 DNA reads as TGTGCCAGCAGCGCCCGGGACAGAGCCTACGAGCAGTACTTC.

The chain combines TRBV19 with TRBJ1-2; a weak D match, TRBD1 (6 bases). The V end lost 5 bases, the J end lost 2 bases, and 9 bases lay between the germline ends. The V gene's germline CDR1 is LNHDA and CDR2 SQIVND (reference sequence). The CDR3 has 13 amino acids. CDR3 sequence (DNA): TGTGCCAGTAGTCTCACAGGGAACTATGGCTACACCTTC. Translated, it gives CASSLTGNYGYTF.

This clone was found once. V usage is TRBV19 and J usage is TRBJ1-1; D might be TRBD1 (5 bases). Per germline, CDR1 LNHDA and CDR2 SQIVND (reference sequence). Deletions cut 5 bases from V and 6 bases from J, with 19 bases between. The CDR3 is made up of 15 amino acids. The CDR3 DNA reads TGTGCCAGTAGTTGGACCAGGCCCCGGGGGGCTGAAGCTTTCTTT. The encoded protein is CASSWTRPRGAEAFF.

As for this clone: At one boundary the junction diverges from the germline segment, which might be a read error. The V call is TRBV5-4, the J call TRBJ2-2; 9 bases line up with TRBD1. The CDR3 is 15 residues long. Germline loops: CDR1 SGHNT, CDR2 YYREEE (reference sequence). The CDR3, as DNA: TGTGCCAGCAGCCCGGGACAGGGTGTTCCCGGGGGGCTGTTTTTT. Translating it yields CASSPGQGVPGGLFF.

J is TRBJ1-4 and V is TRBV29-1; 7 nucleotides align to TRBD1. Germline loops: CDR1 SQVTM, CDR2 ANQGSEA. Trimming at V came to 6 bases and at J to 3 bases, leaving 7 bases not matched to a gene. The CDR3 runs to 14 residues. In DNA form, the CDR3 reads TGCAGCGTGAGATCCGGGACAGCTAATGAAAAACTGTTTTTT. It translates to CSVRSGTANEKLFF.

The chain uses TRBV5-1 and TRBJ1-4; TRBD1 aligns across 10 bases. J gave up 8 bases and V 4 bases, and 5 bases lay outside the gene matches. The germline V gene has CDR1 SGHRS and CDR2 YFSETQ. The CDR3 contains 14 residues. The CDR3: CASSLTGGREKLFF. The CDR3 DNA is TGCGCCAGCAGCCTGACAGGGGGCCGAGAAAAACTGTTTTTT.

The table lists this clone with a count of one. This rearrangement joins TRBV30 to TRBJ2-1; 12 bases line up with TRBD2. V shed 2 bases, J shed 1 base, and the junction held 6 bases outside the gene matches. Germline CDR1 and CDR2: GTSNPN and SVGIG (reference sequence). CDR3 length equals 17 residues. CDR3 in DNA: TGTGCCTGGAGTCTCCTAGGACTAGCGGGGTCCTACAATGAGCAGTTCTTC. This codes for CAWSLLGLAGSYNEQFF.

This chain joins TRBV5-1 and TRBJ1-2; tentative D call: TRBD1 (5 bases). Germline loops: CDR1 SGHRS, CDR2 YFSETQ. Trimming removed 4 bases at V and 14 bases at J, with 30 bases between. This CDR3 is 16 amino acids long. The CDR3 reads CASSPLTGYRILHPTF. The DNA of the CDR3 is TGCGCCAGCAGCCCCCTCACGGGCTACAGGATTCTTCACCCGACCTTC.

This clone was picked up a small number of times. The chain recombines TRBV5-1 with TRBJ2-7; TRBD1 matches at 8 bases. Trimming at V came to 4 bases and at J to 2 bases, leaving 8 bases not matched to a gene. In germline, CDR1 is SGHRS, CDR2 YFSETQ. The CDR3 totals 15 residues. The CDR3 region has the DNA TGCGCCAGCAGCCCTCGGACGGGACAGGCCTACGAGCAGTACTTC. This sequence encodes CASSPRTGQAYEQYF.

The chain is built from TRBV21-1 and TRBJ2-3; the tabulated D call, TRBD2, remains unverified against the DNA. TRBV21-1 is a pseudogene locus. The CDR3 spans 15 residues. The CDR3 reads CASRGLAGGTDTQYF. Written as DNA, the CDR3 is TGTGCCAGCAGGGGACTAGCGGGAGGCACAGATACGCAGTATTTT.

V is TRBV27 and J is TRBJ2-1, with TRBD2 identical over 7 bases. After removal of 6 bases from V and 3 bases from J, the junction contained 8 bases not matched to a gene. In germline, CDR1 is MNHEY, CDR2 SMNVEV (reference sequence). The CDR3 has 15 amino acids. The CDR3 region has the DNA TGTGCCAGCAGCCGGGACTACGGAGACTACAATGAGCAGTTCTTC. Amino acids: CASSRDYGDYNEQFF.

This chain joins TRBV6-2 or TRBV6-3 and TRBJ1-5; unclear D gene. There are 12 residues in the CDR3. Trimming stripped 4 bases from V and 6 bases from J, with 7 bases between. Germline V gene sequence: CDR1 MNHEY, CDR2 SVGEGT. The CDR3 DNA reads TGTGCCAGCAGTTCCAGCGTTCAGCCCCAGCATTTT. As protein: CASSSSVQPQHF.

The V gene is TRBV14, the J gene TRBJ2-7; possibly TRBD1 for D (5 bases). Germline V lookup: CDR1 SGHDN, CDR2 FVKESK. This CDR3 has 16 residues. V was trimmed by 5 bases and J by 3 bases, leaving 20 bases between them. The DNA of the CDR3 is TGTGCCAGCAGCTACCTAACCAGCCAGGGCGGCTACGAGCAGTACTTC. It encodes CASSYLTSQGGYEQYF.

This chain links TRBV10-1 with TRBJ2-5; the match to TRBD1 covers 7 bases. Germline V gene sequence: CDR1 WNHNN, CDR2 SYGVQD (reference sequence). Germline trimming cut 7 bases from V and 2 bases from J; bases unmatched to any gene: 16. The CDR3 consists of 17 residues. The CDR3 sequence: CASNAQGVVLHQETQYF. CDR3 sequence (DNA): TGCGCCAGCAACGCGCAGGGGGTAGTTTTGCATCAAGAGACCCAGTACTTC.